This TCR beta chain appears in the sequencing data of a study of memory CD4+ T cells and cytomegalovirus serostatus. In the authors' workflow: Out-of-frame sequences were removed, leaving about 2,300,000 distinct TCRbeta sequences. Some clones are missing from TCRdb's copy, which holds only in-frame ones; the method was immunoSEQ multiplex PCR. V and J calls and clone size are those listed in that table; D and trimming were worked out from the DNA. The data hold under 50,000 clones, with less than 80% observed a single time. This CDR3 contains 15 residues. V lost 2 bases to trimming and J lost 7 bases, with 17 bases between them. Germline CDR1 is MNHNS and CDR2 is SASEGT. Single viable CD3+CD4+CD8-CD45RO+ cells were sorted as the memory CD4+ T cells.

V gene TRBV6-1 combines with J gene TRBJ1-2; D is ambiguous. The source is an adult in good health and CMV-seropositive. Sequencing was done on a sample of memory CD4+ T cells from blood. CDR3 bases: TGTGCCAGCAGTGAAAATGACGGACCCGGAGGTGGCTACACCTTC. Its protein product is CASSENDGPGGGYTF.